Described below is a single TCR beta chain sequence and its context. Antigen unknown. The CDR3 runs 16 residues. CDR1 and CDR2 (germline): SNHLY, FYNNEI. The ends lost 6 bases at V and 5 bases at J; junction bases unmatched: 10. This sample stems from a study of cytomegalovirus exposure and HLA in healthy donors. Study as a whole: Earlier work reported around 110 million unique TCR beta sequences from about 190 million T cells.

The PCR employed 60 Vbeta primers together with 13 Jbeta primers. As handled by the study authors: About 11 million of tens of millions of unique TCR beta chains were shared, per a later count. Some clones are missing from TCRdb's copy, which holds only in-frame ones; the method was immunoSEQ multiplex PCR. V, J and clone size are those of that table, while D and trimming were read from the DNA. The sample carries about 100,000 clones, around 80% recorded once. Study results and limitations: The authors later linked a missense DCLRE1C variant to TCR beta V- and J-gene trimming.

What was sequenced was PBMCs. The chain has TRBV2 and TRBJ1-6; the match to TRBD1 covers 7 bases. The receptor's source is a young woman in good health and CMV-seronegative. The CDR3 spells CASSRQGLFNNSPLHF. CDR3 sequence (DNA): TGTGCCAGCAGCCGACAGGGTCTCTTCAATAATTCACCCCTCCACTTT. The entire variable domain, with the rest obtained from reference TRBV2 and TRBJ1-6, is as follows: EPEVTQTPSHQVTQMGQEVILRCVPISNHLYFYWYRQILGQKVEFLVSFYNNEISEKSEIFDDQFSVERPDGSNFTLKIRSTKLEDSAMYFCASSRQGLFNNSPLHFGNGTRLTVT.